This is a list of T cell receptor beta chains from one sample in a study of blood T cell repertoires in COVID-19. The assay was immunoSEQ multiplex PCR, and TCRdb's table has in-frame clones only and misses some. This table holds 200,000 to 250,000 clones, roughly 76% found once. The sample comprised peripheral blood. The origin of the receptors is an elderly woman with COVID-19, enrolled during active disease. Both conserved end residues are part of each CDR3. The D gene is left open where the match is weak. Only part of the rows carry a size: once, few, many, or a class if the clone is expanded.

cdr3_length,v_call,d_call,j_call,clone_size,cdr3_aa,cdr3_nt
12,TRBV7-2,.,TRBJ2-7,few,CASSSNSYEQYF,TGTGCCAGCAGCTCCAACTCCTACGAGCAGTACTTC
13,TRBV6-1,.,TRBJ1-1,few,CASSERAWTEAFF,TGTGCCAGCAGTGAACGCGCCTGGACTGAAGCTTTCTTT
17,TRBV4-2,TRBD1,TRBJ1-2,few,CASSQDGTGPINYGYTF,TGTGCCAGCAGCCAAGACGGGACAGGGCCAATAAACTATGGCTACACCTTC
15,TRBV7-9,TRBD1,TRBJ2-3,once,CASSLRQGAADTQYF,TGTGCCAGCAGCTTAAGACAGGGGGCGGCAGATACGCAGTATTTT
16,TRBV27,TRBD1,TRBJ1-1,.,CASSSIRTGSNTEAFF,TGTGCCAGCAGTTCCATCCGGACAGGATCCAACACTGAAGCTTTCTTT
13,TRBV7-8,.,TRBJ2-7,.,CASSQDSSYEQYF,TGTGCCAGCAGCCAGGACAGCTCCTACGAGCAGTACTTC
18,TRBV4-3,.,TRBJ2-7,once,CASSQGIERERPDSEQYF,TGCGCCAGCAGCCAAGGTATTGAGAGGGAGCGACCAGACTCCGAGCAGTACTTC
13,TRBV6-5,.,TRBJ1-1,.,CASSYSPVTEAFF,TGTGCCAGCAGTTACTCGCCGGTCACTGAAGCTTTCTTT
13,TRBV6-2/TRBV6-3,.,TRBJ1-2,.,CASSRDRVYGYTF,TGTGCCAGCAGTCGAGACAGAGTCTATGGCTACACCTTC
15,TRBV7-3,TRBD1,TRBJ1-5,.,CASSSRTGGGQPQHF,TGTGCCAGCAGCTCAAGGACAGGGGGAGGGCAGCCCCAGCATTTT
14,TRBV9,TRBD1,TRBJ1-2,few,CASSGQQGASGYTF,TGTGCCAGCAGCGGGCAACAGGGGGCCTCGGGCTACACCTTC
17,TRBV24-1,TRBD1,TRBJ1-5,.,CATSDFSGGGSNQPQHF,TGTGCCACCAGTGATTTCTCGGGAGGGGGCAGCAATCAGCCCCAGCATTTT
16,TRBV4-3,TRBD2,TRBJ2-1,.,CASRPTLAGGSNEQFF,TGCGCCAGCAGACCTACCTTAGCGGGAGGTTCCAATGAGCAGTTCTTC
16,TRBV27,.,TRBJ1-2,.,CASSPWSGGRFYGYTF,TGTGCCAGCAGTCCCTGGAGCGGGGGGCGATTCTATGGCTACACCTTC
13,TRBV3-1/TRBV3-2,.,TRBJ2-7,.,CASSQEARREQYF,TGTGCCAGCAGCCAAGAGGCCAGGCGCGAGCAGTACTTC
16,TRBV7-9,.,TRBJ1-6,.,CASSLDTPGDNSPLHF,TGTGCCAGCAGCTTAGACACCCCGGGGGATAATTCACCCCTCCACTTT
12,TRBV12-3/TRBV12-4,.,TRBJ1-1,.,CASSSRNTEAFF,TGTGCCAGCAGTTCGAGGAACACTGAAGCTTTCTTT
18,TRBV7-8,TRBD2,TRBJ2-1,once,CASSFRDAGVLSYNEQFF,TGTGCCAGCAGCTTTCGTGACGCGGGGGTGCTCTCCTACAATGAGCAGTTCTTC
13,TRBV28,.,TRBJ1-5,few,CASQGTYNQPQHF,TGTGCCAGCCAAGGGACTTACAATCAGCCCCAGCATTTT
16,TRBV27,TRBD1,TRBJ1-2,once,CASSLGTGGKGRGYTF,TGTGCCAGCAGTTTAGGGACAGGGGGAAAGGGACGAGGCTACACCTTC
15,TRBV2,.,TRBJ2-1,.,CASRPSDSRVHEQFF,TGTGCCAGCAGGCCCAGTGACTCCAGAGTCCATGAGCAGTTCTTC
15,TRBV14,.,TRBJ1-2,few,CASSLYRGWNYGYTF,TGTGCCAGCAGCCTCTATAGGGGCTGGAACTATGGCTACACCTTC
14,TRBV2,TRBD1,TRBJ2-3,.,CASSRTGTRDTQYF,TGTGCCAGCAGTAGGACAGGGACGAGGGATACGCAGTATTTT
16,TRBV28,TRBD1,TRBJ1-2,.,CASSSPGTGVGYGYTF,TGTGCCAGCAGTTCCCCCGGGACAGGGGTAGGGTATGGCTACACCTTC
14,TRBV2,TRBD2,TRBJ2-1,.,CASSLLAGKGEQFF,TGTGCCAGCAGCCTATTAGCGGGAAAAGGCGAGCAGTTCTTC
15,TRBV27,.,TRBJ1-1,.,CASSSPGHRNTEAFF,TGTGCCAGCAGTTCTCCGGGACATAGGAACACTGAAGCTTTCTTT
11,TRBV12-3/TRBV12-4,.,TRBJ1-1,few,CASSQKTEAFF,TGTGCCAGCAGCCAGAAGACTGAAGCTTTCTTT
13,TRBV12-5,.,TRBJ1-1,.,CASGKGVYTEAFF,TGTGCTAGTGGTAAGGGGGTTTACACTGAAGCTTTCTTT
14,TRBV4-2,.,TRBJ1-4,once,CASSASDRNEKLFF,TGTGCCAGCAGCGCTAGCGATAGAAATGAAAAACTGTTTTTT